This entry concerns a single T cell receptor (beta chain). This entry is derived from a study of blood T cell repertoires in COVID-19. Overall study context: COVID-19 samples from acute and convalescent phases originated in the United States, Italy and Spain.

Original data processing: From reference gene primer amplification, estimates of nucleated cell counts were derived. Method: immunoSEQ multiplex PCR; TCRdb's copy keeps in-frame clones and lacks some. The V and J calls and clone size were taken over from that table, and D and trimming were inferred from the DNA. The sample has fewer than 300,000 clones, just over 90% seen once; the top ten hold about 2.3%. V lost 5 bases and J lost 3; bases outside the gene matches: 17. CDR3 length equals 19 residues. Germline V gives CDR1 MDHEN, CDR2 SYDVKM. This study enrolled people aged about 18 to 90 from about two dozen US geographic areas.

The source material was PBMCs or T cells enriched from blood (not recorded which). V is TRBV28 and J is TRBJ1-3; 9 bases match TRBD1. This sequence was found in a woman aged 40 to 50 with acute COVID-19. CDR3 sequence reads: CASSHGPGDREVVGNTIYF. The CDR3 nucleotides are TGTGCCAGCAGTCATGGGCCGGGGGACAGGGAAGTAGTTGGAAACACCATATATTTT.